A selection of T cell receptor beta chains follows, all from one sample in a study of blood T cell repertoires in COVID-19. Here immunoSEQ multiplex PCR was the method, and the copy in TCRdb shows in-frame clones only, minus some. The data show fewer than 500,000 clones, roughly 90% seen once. Sequenced sample: peripheral blood. The receptors stem from a woman in her thirties with active or convalescent COVID-19. CDR3s include the opening cysteine and the closing phenylalanine or tryptophan. A D gene is named only where the DNA matches it firmly. Size tells how often a clone was seen (once, few, many) or the class of an expanded clone, and some rows leave it out.

.	.	TRBJ1-2	TRBV6-5	TGTGCCAGCAGTCTTGGACAGTCCCTTAACTATGGCTACACCTTC	CASSLGQSLNYGYTF
.	.	TRBJ2-1	TRBV30	TGTGCCTGGCTTCAGGGGTCTCGTGAGCAGTTCTTC	CAWLQGSREQFF
.	.	TRBJ1-5	TRBV7-2	TGTGCCAGCAGCTTAGTACCGGGTAGGCCCCAGCATTTT	CASSLVPGRPQHF
.	few	TRBJ1-5	TRBV28	TGTGCCAGCAGTTTGGGGGGTAGCAATCAGCCCCAGCATTTT	CASSLGGSNQPQHF
.	.	TRBJ2-2	TRBV6-2/TRBV6-3	TGTGCCAGCAGTTCAAAAGAGGCCGGGGAGCTGTTTTTT	CASSSKEAGELFF
.	few	TRBJ1-5	TRBV19	TGTGCCAGTAGTACCAAAGGACAGTCGGGCAATCAGCCCCAGCATTTT	CASSTKGQSGNQPQHF
.	.	TRBJ1-1	TRBV19	TGTGCCAGTAGCTTTCGACAGAACACTGAAGCTTTCTTT	CASSFRQNTEAFF
.	.	TRBJ2-2	TRBV14	TGTGCCAGCAGCCAACAAAACACCGGGGAGCTGTTTTTT	CASSQQNTGELFF
.	few	TRBJ2-3	TRBV19	TGTGCCAGTAGTAGTCAGGGGCCAGATACGCAGTATTTT	CASSSQGPDTQYF
TRBD2	.	TRBJ2-5	TRBV2	TGTGCCAGCAGTGAGGGACTAGCGGAGACCCAGTACTTC	CASSEGLAETQYF
TRBD1	.	TRBJ2-7	TRBV7-9	TGTGCCAGCAGCTTTGTCGGGACAGTCCTTTTCGAGCAGTACTTC	CASSFVGTVLFEQYF
TRBD1	.	TRBJ1-2	TRBV29-1	TGCAGCGTGGGTGGACAGGGTTACTATGGCTACACCTTC	CSVGGQGYYGYTF
TRBD1	.	TRBJ1-4	TRBV5-1	TGCGCCAGCAGTCAGACAGGGGATGGTGAAAAACTGTTTTTT	CASSQTGDGEKLFF
.	.	TRBJ2-2	TRBV10-2	TGCGCCAGCAGTGAGGGAGGGCTGACCGGGGAGCTGTTTTTT	CASSEGGLTGELFF
TRBD2	.	TRBJ2-1	TRBV2	TGTGCCAGCAGTGTCTTTTTATGGGAGGGGAATGAGCAGTTCTTC	CASSVFLWEGNEQFF
.	.	TRBJ2-5	TRBV6-4	TGTGCCAGCAGTGTTTTTGTTCAAGGGGCCCAAGAGACCCAGTACTTC	CASSVFVQGAQETQYF
TRBD1	.	TRBJ1-2	TRBV5-8	TGTGCCAGCAGCTTGGACCGGGACAGGGGGACGAATGGCTACACCTTC	CASSLDRDRGTNGYTF
.	.	TRBJ2-1	TRBV4-1	TGCGCCAGCAGCCAGTTCGGACAAGGGGGATACAATGAGCAGTTCTTC	CASSQFGQGGYNEQFF
.	once	TRBJ2-2	TRBV3-1/TRBV3-2	TGTGCCAGCAGCCGGACCAGCGGGACAATCACCGGGGAGCTGTTTTTT	CASSRTSGTITGELFF
.	.	TRBJ2-7	TRBV29-1	TGCAGCGTTGAGGATCGGGTCAAGTCCTCCTACGAGCAGTACTTC	CSVEDRVKSSYEQYF
.	.	TRBJ1-1	TRBV3-1/TRBV3-2	TGTGCCAGCAGTAAAGCCGCAGGGACTGAAGCTTTCTTT	CASSKAAGTEAFF
.	.	TRBJ1-4	TRBV6-4	TGTGCCAGCAGTGACGGCGGGGAAAAACTGTTTTTT	CASSDGGEKLFF
TRBD1	.	TRBJ1-5	TRBV28	TGTGCCAGCAGTCCGCCTGGACAGGGGGGCCAGCCCCAGCATTTT	CASSPPGQGGQPQHF
.	once	TRBJ1-5	TRBV4-2	TGTGCCAGCAGCCAAGATGGGACTTACTATCAGCCCCAGCATTTT	CASSQDGTYYQPQHF
.	.	TRBJ2-3	TRBV13	TGTGCCAGCAGCCCCGGGACACCAACCACAGATACGCAGTATTTT	CASSPGTPTTDTQYF
.	.	TRBJ2-1	TRBV27	TGTGCCAGCAGTTTATCCTCAGTTGTCTACAATGAGCAGTTCTTC	CASSLSSVVYNEQFF
.	.	TRBJ2-1	TRBV5-1	TGCGCCAGCAGCTTGGCCTTCTCCTACAATGAGCAGTTCTTC	CASSLAFSYNEQFF
.	few	TRBJ2-7	TRBV11-2	TGTGCCAGCAGCCCTATCTCTCGGGCCGGGGGTTACGAGCAGTACTTC	CASSPISRAGGYEQYF
TRBD1	.	TRBJ1-2	TRBV19	TGTGCCAGTAGTATCACAGGGGGTATTTATGGCTACACCTTC	CASSITGGIYGYTF
.	.	TRBJ1-1	TRBV2	TGTGCCAGCAACCTTCTGGGGCAGCTGAACACTGAAGCTTTCTTT	CASNLLGQLNTEAFF
TRBD2	.	TRBJ2-1	TRBV30	TGTGCCTGGAGTGCTCCGACTAGCCCTTACAATGAGCAGTTCTTC	CAWSAPTSPYNEQFF
.	.	TRBJ1-1	TRBV11-2	TGTGCCAGCAGCTCACAGGGGAACACTGAAGCTTTCTTT	CASSSQGNTEAFF
TRBD2	once	TRBJ2-2	TRBV3-1/TRBV3-2	TGTGCCAGCAGCCGGGGACTAGCGGACTACACCGGGGAGCTGTTTTTT	CASSRGLADYTGELFF
.	.	TRBJ2-3	TRBV7-2	TGTGCCAGCAGCTCCCTTAACACAGATACGCAGTATTTT	CASSSLNTDTQYF
TRBD2	.	TRBJ2-7	TRBV18	TGTGCCAGCTCACCAAATCGCGGGAGGGCCGATCACGAGCAGTACTTC	CASSPNRGRADHEQYF
.	.	TRBJ2-7	TRBV30	TGTGCCCGCTCCGCCGGGACATCCAACGAGCAGTACTTC	CARSAGTSNEQYF
TRBD2	.	TRBJ2-3	TRBV3-1/TRBV3-2	TGTGCCAGCAGCCTTAGCGGGGGGGCCGGCACAGATACGCAGTATTTT	CASSLSGGAGTDTQYF
TRBD1	.	TRBJ1-2	TRBV11-2	TGTGCCAGCAGCTTCCTGACAGGGGAAAAGGAGGCTAACTATGGCTACACCTTC	CASSFLTGEKEANYGYTF
.	.	TRBJ1-2	TRBV6-5	TGTGCCAGCAGGTCGGTAGCTAACTATGGCTACACCTTC	CASRSVANYGYTF
TRBD1	.	TRBJ1-2	TRBV10-3	TGTGCCATCAGTGAGACAGGGGCAGAAACCTATGGCTACACCTTC	CAISETGAETYGYTF
TRBD1	.	TRBJ1-2	TRBV29-1	TGCAGCGCCACAACGGCGCAGGGGGAGGACTATGGCTACACCTTC	CSATTAQGEDYGYTF
.	.	TRBJ2-2	TRBV5-1	TGCGCCAGCAGCTTGGGGACTGGAACGAACACCGGGGAGCTGTTTTTT	CASSLGTGTNTGELFF
.	.	TRBJ1-1	TRBV19	TGTGCCAGTAGTACGGCAGGCGCTGAAGCTTTCTTT	CASSTAGAEAFF
TRBD2	.	TRBJ2-7	TRBV18	TGTGCCAGCTCCGGGGGTAGCGGGAGCTACGAGCAGTACTTC	CASSGGSGSYEQYF
.	.	TRBJ2-3	TRBV18	TGTGCCAGCTCACCACCCTCCACAGATACGCAGTATTTT	CASSPPSTDTQYF
.	.	TRBJ1-1	TRBV5-1	TGCGCCAGCAGCTTGGCCTTAGGGGAAAACACTGAAGCTTTCTTT	CASSLALGENTEAFF
.	.	TRBJ2-7	TRBV5-6	TGTGCCAGCAGCCTTAGACAGACCTACGAGCAGTACTTC	CASSLRQTYEQYF
.	.	TRBJ2-2	TRBV19	TGTGCCAGTAGTATCCGACAGGTTTCCGGGGAGCTGTTTTTT	CASSIRQVSGELFF
.	.	TRBJ1-2	TRBV6-5	TGTGCCAGCAGTTACTTGCGGGGAATGGGGTATGGCTACACCTTC	CASSYLRGMGYGYTF
TRBD2	.	TRBJ2-3	TRBV2	TGTGCCAGCAGTGGGACTAGCGGGCCAGATACGCAGTATTTT	CASSGTSGPDTQYF
TRBD1	.	TRBJ2-5	TRBV5-4	TGTGCCAGCAGCAAGGCCGGGACAGAAGAGACCCAGTACTTC	CASSKAGTEETQYF
.	.	TRBJ1-3	TRBV3-1/TRBV3-2	TGTGCCAGCAGCCAAGTTTGGGGGGACCCCTCTGGAAACACCATATATTTT	CASSQVWGDPSGNTIYF